This TCR beta chain was observed in a study of CD8 T cells in ankylosing spondylitis. Study-wide results and limits: Among TCR beta sequences, a motif of eight highly homologous variants appeared characteristic of ankylosing spondylitis blood. Disease-linked clones proved CD8+ and comparatively uncommon in peripheral blood.

This CDR3 is built from 13 residues. Germline V gene sequence: CDR1 SQVTM, CDR2 ANQGSEA. V shed 6 bases and J shed 2 bases, with 13 bases lying between them. This clonotype has ten or more counts. Antigen specificity is unknown. Quantitative 5'-RACE was performed with molecular barcodes, and it yielded the TCR beta libraries. Using its own MiXCR run on the 5' RACE reads, TCRdb lists one record per CDR3 protein. The sample includes around 770,000 distinct CDR3 sequences, approximately 12% seen only once; the top ten take roughly 0.51%. The sample taken for sequencing was blood, either unsorted or a sorted T cell fraction (not recorded which). The clonotype was recovered from a male donor with ankylosing spondylitis. V is TRBV29-1 and J is TRBJ2-5; no definite D call. The CDR3 protein is CSVARSGQETQYF. In DNA form, the CDR3 reads TGCAGCGTAGCAAGGTCCGGTCAAGAGACCCAGTACTTC.